Listed below are T cell receptor beta chains from one sample, sequenced in a study of T cells in Graves' hyperthyroidism and ophthalmopathy. One entry per CDR3 protein, called by TCRdb with MiXCR from the multiplex PCR reads. The sample gives roughly 570,000 distinct CDR3 sequences, 15% to 19% of which show up once; about 7% is in the top ten. The material sequenced was blood. These receptors all come from a woman aged 25 to 39 with Graves' hyperthyroidism. Both conserved end residues are part of each CDR3. A D gene is named only where the DNA matches it firmly. The size of a clone is reported for some rows only, either as once, few or many, or as a class for expanded clones.

>many|18|TRBJ2-7|TRBV15|NA
CATSASRTKSGPHYEQYF
TGTGCCACCAGCGCCAGCAGGACTAAATCCGGGCCCCACTACGAGCAGTACTTC
>many|14|TRBJ1-2|TRBV18|NA
CASSLQTEVYGYTF
TGTGCCAGCTCATTACAGACGGAAGTCTATGGCTACACCTTC
>many|15|TRBJ2-7|TRBV6-1|NA
CASSDPGGDNYEQYF
TGTGCCAGCAGTGACCCGGGGGGCGACAACTACGAGCAGTACTTC
>few|16|TRBJ2-6|TRBV10-3|NA
CAISESGRTGANVLTF
TGTGCCATCAGTGAGTCTGGACGGACTGGGGCCAACGTCCTGACTTTC
>many|16|TRBJ2-1|TRBV28|TRBD1
CASSLLTGGGYNEQFF
TGTGCCAGCAGTTTATTGACAGGGGGGGGCTACAATGAGCAGTTCTTC
>few|13|TRBJ2-1|TRBV4-3|NA
CAHTAGRNNEQFF
TGCGCCCATACGGCAGGTCGGAACAATGAGCAGTTCTTC
>many|15|TRBJ2-7|TRBV28|TRBD1
CASSWTGAGSYEQYF
TGTGCCAGCAGTTGGACAGGGGCCGGCTCCTACGAGCAGTACTTC
>once|17|TRBJ2-1|TRBV2|TRBD2
CASSVGLAGGSNNEQFF
TGTGCCAGCAGTGTTGGGCTAGCGGGAGGGTCGAACAATGAGCAGTTCTTC
>many|15|TRBJ2-4|TRBV2|TRBD1
CASSRDSLAKNIQYF
TGTGCCAGCAGTCGGGACAGCTTAGCCAAAAACATTCAGTACTTC
>NA|15|TRBJ2-7|TRBV11-2|TRBD1
CASSAAGTGGYEQYF
TGTGCCAGCAGCGCCGCCGGGACAGGGGGCTACGAGCAGTACTTC
>few|13|TRBJ1-4|TRBV4-1|NA
CASSQDLGRKLFF
TGCGCCAGCAGCCAAGATCTAGGGCGGAAACTGTTTTTT
>few|13|TRBJ2-7|TRBV6-1|NA
CASSDPGFYEQYF
TGTGCCAGCAGTGATCCCGGGTTCTACGAGCAGTACTTC
>few|14|TRBJ2-1|TRBV15|TRBD2
CATSRDETGGSQFF
TGTGCCACCAGCAGAGATGAGACGGGAGGCTCACAGTTCTTC
>many|14|TRBJ2-7|TRBV7-2|NA
CASSYGSGHYEQYF
TGTGCCAGCAGCTATGGTAGCGGTCACTACGAGCAGTACTTC
>NA|14|TRBJ1-4|TRBV28|NA
CASSLRGQLEKLFF
TGTGCCAGCAGTTTAAGAGGACAGTTAGAAAAACTGTTTTTT
>NA|13|TRBJ2-1|TRBV29-1|NA
CSVGTDSGHEQFF
TGCAGCGTGGGGACCGACAGTGGCCATGAGCAGTTCTTC
>many|13|TRBJ2-5|TRBV13|NA
CASTPAGQETQYF
TGTGCCAGCACCCCGGCGGGGCAAGAGACCCAGTACTTC
>many|14|TRBJ1-1|TRBV15|NA
CATSRSTRGTEAFF
TGTGCCACCAGCAGAAGCACGAGAGGGACTGAAGCTTTCTTT
>many|14|TRBJ1-2|TRBV18|NA
CASSPDRTNYGYTF
TGTGCCAGCTCACCGGACAGAACTAACTATGGCTACACCTTC
>NA|12|TRBJ2-1|TRBV7-9|NA
CASSQVGGQQFF
TGTGCCAGCAGTCAAGTCGGCGGCCAGCAGTTCTTC
>many|15|TRBJ2-5|TRBV5-5|NA
CASSLGPLALETQYF
TGTGCCAGCAGCTTGGGCCCACTAGCTCTAGAGACCCAGTACTTC
>many|12|TRBJ2-5|TRBV10-3|NA
CAISSGQETQYF
TGTGCCATCAGTAGCGGCCAAGAGACCCAGTACTTC
>many|15|TRBJ2-3|TRBV7-2|TRBD2
CASSRSGMSTDTQYF
TGTGCCAGCAGCCGAAGCGGGATGAGCACAGATACGCAGTATTTT
>NA|14|TRBJ2-1|TRBV18|TRBD1
CASSPRDRGAEQFF
TGTGCCAGCTCACCAAGGGACAGGGGGGCTGAGCAGTTCTTC
>many|10|TRBJ2-7|TRBV30|NA
CAWGGYEQYF
TGTGCCTGGGGTGGCTACGAGCAGTACTTC
>NA|15|TRBJ2-3|TRBV4-1|NA
CASAPASTNTDTQYF
TGCGCCAGCGCCCCGGCATCAACTAACACAGATACGCAGTATTTT
>many|14|TRBJ2-6|TRBV7-9|NA
CASSRDTGANVLTF
TGTGCCAGCAGTCGGGACACTGGGGCCAACGTCCTGACTTTC
>NA|20|TRBJ2-1|TRBV4-3|TRBD2
CASSPRMGLAAPRANNEQFF
TGCGCCAGCAGCCCCCGAATGGGACTAGCGGCCCCCCGGGCGAACAATGAGCAGTTCTTC
>few|16|TRBJ2-2|TRBV10-3|TRBD2
CAISDGASGNTGELFF
TGTGCCATCAGTGATGGGGCTAGCGGGAACACCGGGGAGCTGTTTTTT
>many|16|TRBJ2-7|TRBV20-1|NA
CSARDLRQGLIYEQYF
TGCAGTGCTAGAGATCTTAGGCAGGGGCTAATCTACGAGCAGTACTTC
>NA|18|TRBJ2-3|TRBV24-1|NA
CATSDPRDRHVSLGTQYF
TGTGCCACCAGTGATCCGCGGGACAGACACGTATCTTTGGGTACGCAGTATTTT
>many|14|TRBJ2-1|TRBV5-1|NA
CASSFPAGVNEQFF
TGCGCCAGCAGCTTTCCCGCTGGGGTCAATGAGCAGTTCTTC
>many|14|TRBJ2-7|TRBV5-1|TRBD1
CASSRPGQGNEQYF
TGCGCCAGCAGCCGACCGGGACAGGGGAACGAGCAGTACTTC
>NA|15|TRBJ2-3|TRBV19|NA
CASSILGGTPGTQYF
TGTGCCAGTAGTATACTGGGCGGGACACCGGGTACGCAGTATTTT
>few|21|TRBJ1-4|TRBV25-1|TRBD1
CASSEILSGTGRSNANEKLFF
TGTGCCAGCAGTGAAATTCTTTCCGGGACAGGGAGATCGAACGCTAATGAAAAACTGTTTTTT
>many|13|TRBJ1-1|TRBV11-2|NA
CASSLDVYTEAFF
TGTGCCAGCAGCTTAGACGTATACACTGAAGCTTTCTTT
>NA|16|TRBJ1-1|TRBV5-6|NA
CASSLGFGVGGTEAFF
TGTGCCAGCAGCTTGGGGTTCGGTGTAGGGGGCACTGAAGCTTTCTTT
>many|16|TRBJ2-7|TRBV27|TRBD1
CASRDLAGTGIYEQYF
TGTGCCAGCAGAGACCTTGCCGGGACAGGGATCTACGAGCAGTACTTC
>many|14|TRBJ2-3|TRBV2|NA
CASSELVGTDTQYF
TGTGCCAGCAGTGAATTAGTGGGCACAGATACGCAGTATTTT
>few|11|TRBJ2-5|TRBV20-1|NA
CSASDQETQYF
TGCAGTGCCTCCGACCAAGAGACCCAGTACTTC
>NA|15|TRBJ2-7|TRBV30|NA
CAWTPPRVKSYEQYF
TGTGCCTGGACTCCCCCTAGGGTAAAATCCTACGAGCAGTACTTC
>NA|17|TRBJ1-2|TRBV28|TRBD1
CASSSRSAGGRLYGYTF
TGTGCCAGCAGTTCCCGGTCGGCAGGGGGAAGACTCTATGGCTACACCTTC